Described below is a single TCR beta chain sequence and its context. This entry belongs to a study of blood T cell repertoires in COVID-19. At the level of the study: The United States, Italy and Spain provided the acute and convalescent COVID-19 samples. The cDNA or gDNA used as material had been derived from T cells, B-cell-depleted T cells, or PBMCs.

The CDR3 contains 14 residues. V shed 4 bases, J shed 3 bases, and the junction held 4 bases outside the gene matches. Looked up from germline, CDR1 is SGHTA and CDR2 is FQGNSA. Per the study methods: Reference gene primer amplification in the assay estimated nucleated cell counts. The repertoire was sequenced with immunoSEQ multiplex PCR; TCRdb's copy has only in-frame clones and lacks some. V and J calls and clone size are copied from that table; D and trimming were computed from the DNA. The sample shows roughly 100,000 clones, around three quarters of them seen only once. The genes are TRBV7-2 and TRBJ1-1, with 8 bases identical to TRBD1. This clonotype was obtained from a man aged 70-80 years with acute or convalescent COVID-19. Material for sequencing was peripheral blood. CDR3 DNA: TGTGCCAGCAGCTCAGGGGGCGGGTACACTGAAGCTTTCTTT. Translating it yields CASSSGGGYTEAFF.